A selection of T cell receptor beta chains follows, all from one sample in a study of chemoradiotherapy in HPV16-positive cancers. TCRdb keeps only in-frame clones here, not all; method: immunoSEQ multiplex PCR. The sample has about 6,600 clones; approximately 80% are singletons. Here the sequenced sample was tumor tissue, taken from a patient who underwent chemoradiotherapy. These receptors came from a human donor with HPV-associated anogenital cancer. CDR3s leave out the opening cysteine and the closing phenylalanine or tryptophan.

TRBJ1-5	TRBV7-9	ASSLGTTGQPQH
TRBJ1-6	TRBV5-1	ASRGGAYNSPLH
TRBJ2-2	TRBV7-2	ASSLDWGRTGELF
TRBJ1-1	TRBV28	ASEDWGGFSTEAF
TRBJ1-1	TRBV9	ASSVTGETEAF
TRBJ2-1	TRBV7-9	ASSLVGGGYNEQF
TRBJ1-1	TRBV28	ASSPRTLFMNTEAF
TRBJ2-7	TRBV6-5	ASSYWDGSEQY
TRBJ2-7	TRBV7-6	ASSLVGDRRDEQY
TRBJ1-5	TRBV7-8	ASSLGRGILPNQPQH
TRBJ1-2	TRBV19	ASSILQGSYT
TRBJ2-7	TRBV6-5	ASSYLASIYEQY
TRBJ1-1	TRBV30	AWSAHRVGRGTEAF
TRBJ1-2	TRBV28	VSKGGYGYT
TRBJ2-5	TRBV7-8	ASSPRLAGAGETQY
TRBJ1-1	TRBV5-4	ASSLQGLGNTEAF
TRBJ2-3	TRBV4-3	ASSQEMVAGGWVTDTQY
TRBJ1-5	TRBV6-1	ASSDSWGFQPQH
TRBJ2-5	TRBV7-8	ASSPGVAGGVRQY
TRBJ2-1	TRBV7-6	ASSLGWADNEQF
TRBJ2-7	TRBV7-8	ASSLRLAGYPYEQY
TRBJ2-2	TRBV11-1	ASSLRYTGELF
TRBJ1-1	TRBV4-1	ASSQEGGTEAF
TRBJ1-5	TRBV28	ASSPTGTLVQPQH
TRBJ1-1	TRBV9	ASSVTGTGNTEAF
TRBJ2-2	TRBV7-3	ASSITSGGGSGELF
TRBJ2-7	TRBV15	ATSRVSDEQY
TRBJ1-2	TRBV5-1	ASSLDSLNYGYT
TRBJ2-6	TRBV2	ASTRDGANVLT
TRBJ1-1	TRBV18	ASSPGGKGNTEAF
TRBJ1-3	TRBV4-3	ASSQVGRADGNTIY
TRBJ1-4	TRBV25-1	ASSRSWPGLREKLF
TRBJ2-5	TRBV5-4	ASSFSGAQETQY
TRBJ1-1	TRBV5-1	ASSGVRSHTEAF
TRBJ2-2	TRBV6-5	ASATGAIDTGELF
TRBJ1-2	TRBV7-9	ASSFGQGYGYT
TRBJ1-1	TRBV19	ASSPLGQVGSGGDEAF
TRBJ1-2	TRBV30	ACTLTGGWLSGYT
TRBJ1-1	TRBV2	ASSLQSEAF
TRBJ1-2	TRBV19	ASSIDRAHGNYGYT
TRBJ2-7	TRBV6-1	ASSLYGRVEQY
TRBJ2-3	TRBV28	ASSWPLGIPSTDTQY
TRBJ2-1	TRBV2	ASSVGLESQF
TRBJ2-5	TRBV6-5	ASRRGGSETQY
TRBJ2-7	TRBV4-2	ASSHGQGSSYEQY
TRBJ1-5	TRBV4-2	ASSYLPGYSNQPQH
TRBJ1-1	TRBV5-6	ASSLGEMRTEAF
TRBJ1-5	TRBV7-2	ASSLTQGSGNQPQH
TRBJ2-5	TRBV7-6	ASSLWEETQY
TRBJ2-2	TRBV7-9	ASSLFWGGPRKLF
TRBJ2-3	TRBV5-6	ASSLGVGEPDTQY
TRBJ2-5	TRBV6-5	ASRWELAGGETQY
TRBJ2-2	TRBV4-1	ASQGANTGELF
TRBJ2-7	TRBV7-9	ASRSTGASYEQY
TRBJ2-1	TRBV7-8	ASSLSGGADEQF